The clone carrying this T cell receptor (beta chain) showed up many times. Synthesis of cDNA was accomplished via 5'RACE employing 10-nucleotide random UMIs. TCRdb recomputed calls from the 5' RACE reads with MiXCR, one row per CDR3 protein. The top ten hold about 2% of the sample, which has tens of thousands of distinct CDR3 sequences, 9.5% to 12% seen once. The data were taken from a study of neurological immune-mediated disorders. Per germline, CDR1 SEHNR and CDR2 FQNEAQ (reference sequence). Trimming left V 0 bases short and J 5 bases short, with 17 bases between. This CDR3 comprises 17 residues. This chain uses TRBV7-9 with TRBJ1-5; D gene uncertain. The sequencing input was PBMCs. The sequence derives from a man between 60 and 70 years old in good health. The CDR3 DNA follows: TGTGCCAGCAGCTTAGCGCAGTACGGCCCACTTCATCAGCCCCAGCATTTT. The encoded protein is CASSLAQYGPLHQPQHF. Together with reference TRBV7-9 and TRBJ1-5, the CDR3 gives the full variable domain: DTGVSQNPRHKITKRGQNVTFRCDPISEHNRLYWYRQTLGQGPEFLTYFQNEAQLEKSRLLSDRFSAERPKGSFSTLEIQRTEQGDSAMYLCASSLAQYGPLHQPQHFGDGTRLSIL.